This T cell receptor (beta chain) appears in the sequencing data of a study of regulatory T cells in long-lasting Graves disease. The authors built TCR beta libraries using iRepertoire HTBI primers and Arm-PCR of CDR3 regions. TCRdb processed the multiplex PCR reads anew with MiXCR; each CDR3 protein has one entry. The sample lists under 500,000 distinct CDR3 sequences, less than 25% occurring once. This clonotype has only a few counts. Time point meaning: persistent/refractory GD, antithyroid drugs over 5 years with positive TRAb. PBMC-extracted RNA yielded the TCR library. The sequence was obtained from a female donor with Graves disease. Sample: peripheral blood mononuclear cells (PBMCs), taken when the disease was refractory, from a patient treated with antithyroid drugs.

CDR3 amino acids: CASSLASGRTGELFF. The CDR3 nucleotides read TGCGCCAGCAGCTTAGCTAGCGGGAGAACCGGGGAGCTGTTTTTT. The gene calls are TRBV5-1 and TRBJ2-2; 10 bases line up with TRBD2. Trimming removed 2 bases from V and 5 bases from J; junction bases left unmatched: 3. Germline V gives CDR1 SGHRS, CDR2 YFSETQ. CDR3 size: 15 residues. The full variable domain, in which reference TRBV5-1 and TRBJ2-2 provide the parts outside the CDR3, is KAGVTQTPRYLIKTRGQQVTLSCSPISGHRSVSWYQQTPGQGLQFLFEYFSETQRNKGNFPGRFSGRQFSNSRSEMNVSTLELGDSALYLCASSLASGRTGELFFGEGSRLTVL.